This T cell receptor (beta chain) stems from a study of OX40 agonist ivuxolimab in advanced cancers. Regarding the complete study: Ivuxolimab was an agonistic, fully human IgG2 monoclonal antibody directed against OX40 (CD134), a costimulatory receptor. Of the roughly 50 dose-escalation patients, hepatocellular carcinoma was present in 19, melanoma in approximately 15, renal cell carcinoma in 9 and head and neck cancer in 9. Patients were allowed to have had prior anti-PD-1, anti-PD-L1 or anti-CTLA-4 therapy, and 40% of the dose-escalation patients had been treated with checkpoint inhibitors. The paper describes the monotherapy dose-escalation part (N of about 55 patients) of the phase I trial of ivuxolimab. The dose-escalation cohort was roughly 87% male with a mean age of about 54 years, ranging from about 20 to 85. Intravenous ivuxolimab was administered to patients every 2 weeks at six dose levels: 0.01, 0.1, 0.3, 1.5, 3 and 10 mg/kg. Peripheral TCRbeta sequencing aimed to test whether ivuxolimab altered TCR sequence diversity and caused clonal T-cell expansion. Partial responses were achieved by three dose-escalation patients, of whom one had hepatocellular carcinoma and two had cutaneous melanoma. Findings and caveats that apply to the study as a whole: After ivuxolimab, CD8+ T cells had more expanded clones than CD4+ T cells on average. At doses of 0.1 to 3.0 mg/kg, clonal expansion of both CD4+ and CD8+ blood T cells was observed from baseline to week 6. Which antigens the clonally expanded peripheral T cells were specific for was not determined. In the 0.1-3.0 mg/kg groups, partial responders were among the patients with the lowest normalized peripheral clonal expansion, particularly in CD8+ T cells. Low levels of normalized T-cell clonal expansion were also shown by some nonresponding patients.

For sequencing of the TCRbeta CDR3 region, genomic DNA was extracted from the sorted cells. TCRbeta CDR3 regions were sequenced using the immunoSEQ Assay. Drawn from immuneACCESS, this table holds only the in-frame rearrangements with V and J called that TCRdb kept. Clones are partly lost; checked studies trace under half to an unresolved V gene and leave the rest unexplained. A total of about 19,000 clones appear in this sample, 83% of them only once. The top ten clones comprise about half of the sample. Details on this clone: This receptor's antigen is unknown. There are no base qualities to consult, and no much larger clone falls within one base.

V and J are truncated by 5 bases and 3 bases respectively, leaving an intervening sequence of 11 bases. The CDR3 contains 13 residues, cysteine and phenylalanine counted. Of the read, only the CDR3 DNA is kept; its 39 bases are in frame from base 1. Per the germline V gene, MDHEN is the CDR1 and SYDVKM is the CDR2. Patients with autoimmune disease history or receiving systemic immunosuppression were excluded from the trial. Peripheral blood for TCR sequencing was drawn from every dose cohort at baseline, at cycle 4 day 1 and at cycle 7 day 1. Samples came from an open-label, multicenter, first-in-human phase I dose-escalation trial of ivuxolimab. The trial enrolled adults with locally advanced or metastatic head and neck squamous cell, hepatocellular, melanoma or renal cell carcinoma. Before TCR sequencing, CD4+ T cells and CD8+ T cells were sorted from peripheral blood as separate populations.

The material was CD4+ or CD8+ T cells sorted from blood, obtained in a trial of the OX40 agonist ivuxolimab. The sequence was obtained from an adult with an advanced solid tumor such as melanoma, head and neck, liver or kidney cancer. The chain is assembled from TRBV28 and TRBJ2-7, with a tentative D gene TRBD1 over 7 matching bases. The sequenced DNA: TGTGCCAGCAGTCGGGGGACAGTCTACGAGCAGTACTTC. Its protein reads: CASSRGTVYEQYF.